The sequence of this T cell receptor (beta chain) was determined in a study of PD-1 blockade in mismatch repair-deficient tumors. As for the study in general: Patients had approximately 11 mismatch repair-deficient cancer types and were previously treated and progressing. Whole-study findings and limits: Rapid post-treatment expansion, then contraction, generally preceding radiologic response, marked tumor-resident clones.

V was pared by 4 bases and J by 0 bases, with 11 bases between. Germline values: CDR1 MGHRA, CDR2 YSYEKL. The CDR3 consists of 15 residues. About this clone itself: The antigen remains undetermined.

Mismatch repair deficiency was confirmed in all patients, by PCR or immunohistochemistry. The TCR-sequenced patients were a few responders to pembrolizumab. Sequencing used immunoSEQ multiplex PCR; TCRdb keeps in-frame clones, though not all of them. This sample has around 120,000 clones, with more than 85% found just once. This receptor was taken from an adult with mismatch repair-deficient cancer. The sequences come from peripheral blood, collected 44 weeks after starting pembrolizumab. The rearrangement uses TRBV4-1 and TRBJ2-3, with TRBD2 as a possible D gene (6 bases). The CDR3 loop reads CASSPISGSTDTQYF. The CDR3 DNA is TGCGCCAGCAGCCCAATTAGCGGAAGCACAGATACGCAGTATTTT.